This T cell receptor (beta chain) is drawn from a study of high-grade serous ovarian cancer treatment subgroups. Study in general: On average, roughly 14,000 reads and 7,494 unique TCR beta rearrangements were obtained per sample.

A note on this clone: The antigen is unknown.

Generated by immunoSEQ multiplex PCR, the TCRdb table keeps only in-frame clones and is missing some. The sample has 18,000 or so clones, 75% seen once. Tumor samples were taken before definitive surgery or chemotherapy. Regarding the study as a whole: Only CDR3 was analyzed; CDR1 and CDR2 were not. Bulk tumor TCR sequencing gave no spatial information. Same-patient tumor repertoires overlapped at roughly 0.095 to 0.79; different patients barely overlapped.

This CDR3 has 19 amino acids. Germline values: CDR1 SGHTS, CDR2 YDEGEE. The V gene end was trimmed by 1 base and the J gene end by 4 bases; junction bases not matched to a gene: 17. The source is a human donor with high-grade serous ovarian cancer. This rearrangement joins TRBV5-8 to TRBJ2-1; 7 bases agree with TRBD2. Specimen: tumor tissue. The CDR3, as DNA: TGTGCCAGCAGCTTGATAACTCTAGCGGTTGATGGGTTTTACAATGAGCAGTTCTTC. This encodes CASSLITLAVDGFYNEQFF.